This is a list of T cell receptor beta chains from one sample in a study of T cells in localized non-small cell lung cancer. Clones were sequenced by immunoSEQ multiplex PCR, and TCRdb holds only the in-frame ones, with some missing. In the table there are roughly 64,000 clones, roughly 76% of which are singletons. The material sequenced was PBMCs, taken before any cancer treatment. These receptors were collected from a man aged 40-75 years with stage II lung adenocarcinoma. CDR3s include the opening cysteine and the closing phenylalanine or tryptophan. The D gene is left open where the match is weak. Size is omitted from some rows. Given values are once, few, many or a class for expanded clones.

TRBJ1-2 NA NA TRBV6-6 TGTGCCAGCAGTGTACCCGCCACAGTGGGGTATGGCTACACCTTC CASSVPATVGYGYTF
TRBJ2-2 NA NA TRBV21-1 TGTGCCAGCAAAACCGGGGAGCTGTTTTTT CASKTGELFF
TRBJ1-4 TRBD1 NA TRBV18 TGTGCCAGCTCACCACCTATCGGACAGGACCATTTGAAAACGGCTAATGAAAAACTGTTTTTT CASSPPIGQDHLKTANEKLFF
TRBJ1-5 NA NA TRBV5-1 TGCGCCAGCAGCTTGGGTCAGAGTAGCAATCAGCCCCAGCATTTT CASSLGQSSNQPQHF
TRBJ2-5 TRBD1 NA TRBV5-8 TGTGCCAGCAGCAGCCGGACAGGGGGCGTAGAGACCCAGTACTTC CASSSRTGGVETQYF
TRBJ2-2 NA few TRBV5-4 TGTGCCAGCAGCTTGGTCCAGAGCACCGGGGAGCTGTTTTTT CASSLVQSTGELFF
TRBJ1-5 NA NA TRBV7-6 TGTGCCAGCAGCCCTTCGATGAGCAATCAGCCCCAGCATTTT CASSPSMSNQPQHF
TRBJ1-5 NA few TRBV5-4 TGTGCCAGCAGCGCAGGAACAGGGCAGCCCCAGCATTTT CASSAGTGQPQHF
TRBJ2-7 TRBD2 NA TRBV18 TGTGCCAGCTCGCTGCTTAGCGGGAACGAGCAGTACTTC CASSLLSGNEQYF
TRBJ2-3 NA NA TRBV9 TGTGCCAGCAGCGTAGGTGGTGCAGATACGCAGTATTTT CASSVGGADTQYF
TRBJ1-2 TRBD1 NA TRBV11-2 TGTGCCAGCAGCCCCGACAGGGCTTATGGCTACACCTTC CASSPDRAYGYTF
TRBJ1-1 TRBD1 NA TRBV4-1 TGCGCCAGCAGCCAAGATCGGACAGGGGGAGCTTTCTTT CASSQDRTGGAFF
TRBJ1-1 NA once TRBV10-3 TGTGCCATCACCTCGGGAGGGCCCGCGACAATGAACACTGAAGCTTTCTTT CAITSGGPATMNTEAFF
TRBJ1-1 NA NA TRBV10-3 TGTGCCATCAATCAGGGGCCGAACACTGAAGCTTTCTTT CAINQGPNTEAFF
TRBJ1-2 NA NA TRBV5-1 TGCGCCAGCAGCTTGGCCGTGGGGCTTGGCTACACCTTC CASSLAVGLGYTF
TRBJ2-7 NA NA TRBV7-8 TGTGCCAGCAGCTTGGGGGGGGCGGCCTACGAGCAGTACTTC CASSLGGAAYEQYF
TRBJ2-3 TRBD2 NA TRBV11-3 TGTGCCAGCAGCTTTCTAGCGGGAGTGACAGATACGCAGTATTTT CASSFLAGVTDTQYF
TRBJ2-7 TRBD2 NA TRBV18 TGTGCCAGCTCACCACAACAAGCGGGAAGCTCCTACGAGCAGTACTTC CASSPQQAGSSYEQYF
TRBJ1-1 NA NA TRBV7-9 TGTGCCAGCACCTTTTCGGGTCTCTACACTGAAGCTTTCTTT CASTFSGLYTEAFF
TRBJ1-2 TRBD1 NA TRBV12-5 TGTGCTAGTGGTGACAGGGGGATCTATGGCTACACCTTC CASGDRGIYGYTF
TRBJ2-7 NA NA TRBV5-1 TGCGCCAGCAGCTCCCCGGGAGTCCCCTCCTACGAGCAGTACTTC CASSSPGVPSYEQYF
TRBJ2-2 NA once TRBV18 TGTGCCAGCTCACAAGAGGGCGGGACGAACACCGGGGAGCTGTTTTTT CASSQEGGTNTGELFF
TRBJ1-1 NA NA TRBV6-5 TGTGCCAGCATCCCCGACGGGGGGCGAACTGAAGCTTTCTTT CASIPDGGRTEAFF
TRBJ2-5 NA many TRBV7-8 TGTGCCAGCAGCTTAGGGATAGCAGAGACCCAGTACTTC CASSLGIAETQYF
TRBJ2-5 NA NA TRBV5-1 TGCGCCAGCCGACTTGGCACAGCGGAAGAGACCCAGTACTTC CASRLGTAEETQYF
TRBJ1-1 TRBD1 NA TRBV7-9 TGTGCCAGCAGCTCCAGACAGGGCCGAAAGAACACTGAAGCTTTCTTT CASSSRQGRKNTEAFF
TRBJ2-7 NA NA TRBV19 TGTGCCAGTAGTTTCCCGGGGCGCGCCTACGAGCAGTACTTC CASSFPGRAYEQYF
TRBJ1-2 TRBD1 NA TRBV28 TGTGCCAGCAGTCCTCCGGGACAGGGGGTAAGGGGTGGCTACACCTTC CASSPPGQGVRGGYTF
TRBJ2-7 TRBD2 NA TRBV30 TGTGCCCGGCGGGCCCAACTAGGGACTAGCGGCTCCTACGAGCAGTACTTC CARRAQLGTSGSYEQYF
TRBJ2-1 TRBD2 NA TRBV29-1 TGCAGCGTCCTTTCGTCTAGCGGGAGAGGGTACAATGAGCAGTTCTTC CSVLSSSGRGYNEQFF
TRBJ1-1 NA medium-sized TRBV30 TGTGCCTGGGGTACACAGTCAGTCAACACTGAAGCTTTCTTT CAWGTQSVNTEAFF
TRBJ2-5 NA NA TRBV2 TGTGCCAGCGGGGGAGTAGCGGTCCAAGAGACCCAGTACTTC CASGGVAVQETQYF
TRBJ1-1 TRBD1 NA TRBV7-3 TGTGCCAGCAGCGCGGGACAGGCGAGAGGAGCTTTCTTT CASSAGQARGAFF
TRBJ2-1 TRBD2 NA TRBV7-2 TGTGCCAGCAGCTTGACTAGCGGGAGGGACAATGAGCAGTTCTTC CASSLTSGRDNEQFF
TRBJ2-2 TRBD1 NA TRBV7-6 TGTGCCACAGGACAGGGGACCGGGGAGCTGTTTTTT CATGQGTGELFF
TRBJ2-3 TRBD2 NA TRBV7-8 TGTGCCAGCAGCTTAGAGGCTAGCGGGAGGGATACGCAGTATTTT CASSLEASGRDTQYF
TRBJ2-2 TRBD2 many TRBV14 TGTGCCAGCAGCCTCCTTGGGGGGGCCGGGGAGCTGTTTTTT CASSLLGGAGELFF
TRBJ2-5 TRBD2 NA TRBV5-4 TGTGCCAGCAGCCGAGGGCTAGCGGGAGTAGAGACCCAGTACTTC CASSRGLAGVETQYF
TRBJ2-1 NA NA TRBV9 TGTGCCAGCGGCCTGGACAGTTACAATGAGCAGTTCTTC CASGLDSYNEQFF
TRBJ1-1 NA NA TRBV10-1 TGCGCCAGCAGTGAGTCACGGGGTGGGGTTGATGAAGCTTTCTTT CASSESRGGVDEAFF
TRBJ2-4 NA NA TRBV7-2 TGTGCCAGCAGCTTAGAGGGGGCCAAAAACATTCAGTACTTC CASSLEGAKNIQYF
TRBJ2-1 TRBD1 NA TRBV4-2 TGTGCCAGCAGCCAAGAGAAGAGGGGGCACTACAATGAGCAGTTCTTC CASSQEKRGHYNEQFF
TRBJ1-1 NA NA TRBV27 TGTGCCAGCAGTTTTCAGAGGCGGAACACTGAAGCTTTCTTT CASSFQRRNTEAFF
TRBJ2-1 NA NA TRBV30 TGTGCCTGGAGTCGAGGGGGGAATGAGCAGTTCTTC CAWSRGGNEQFF
TRBJ2-7 TRBD1 once TRBV5-4 TGTGCCAGCAGCTTGGGACAGGGGGTCGGGGTCGAGCAGTACTTC CASSLGQGVGVEQYF